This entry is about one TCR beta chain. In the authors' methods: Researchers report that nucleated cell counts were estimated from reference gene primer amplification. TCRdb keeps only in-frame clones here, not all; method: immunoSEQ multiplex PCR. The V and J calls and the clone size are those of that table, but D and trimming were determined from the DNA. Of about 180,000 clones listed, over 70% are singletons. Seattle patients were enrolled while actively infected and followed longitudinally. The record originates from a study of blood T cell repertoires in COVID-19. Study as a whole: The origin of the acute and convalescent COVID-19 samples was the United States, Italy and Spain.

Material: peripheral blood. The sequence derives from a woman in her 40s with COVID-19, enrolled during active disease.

CDR3 nucleotides: TGTGCCAGCACTAAAGGAGGGGGCGCAGGAAACACCATATATTTT. Translating it yields CASTKGGGAGNTIYF. The rearrangement links TRBV6-5 to TRBJ1-3, with 7 bases lining up with TRBD1. The CDR3 totals 15 residues. V dropped 7 bases and J dropped 4; count of bases not matched to a gene: 10. Germline CDR1 MNHEY, CDR2 SVGAGI.